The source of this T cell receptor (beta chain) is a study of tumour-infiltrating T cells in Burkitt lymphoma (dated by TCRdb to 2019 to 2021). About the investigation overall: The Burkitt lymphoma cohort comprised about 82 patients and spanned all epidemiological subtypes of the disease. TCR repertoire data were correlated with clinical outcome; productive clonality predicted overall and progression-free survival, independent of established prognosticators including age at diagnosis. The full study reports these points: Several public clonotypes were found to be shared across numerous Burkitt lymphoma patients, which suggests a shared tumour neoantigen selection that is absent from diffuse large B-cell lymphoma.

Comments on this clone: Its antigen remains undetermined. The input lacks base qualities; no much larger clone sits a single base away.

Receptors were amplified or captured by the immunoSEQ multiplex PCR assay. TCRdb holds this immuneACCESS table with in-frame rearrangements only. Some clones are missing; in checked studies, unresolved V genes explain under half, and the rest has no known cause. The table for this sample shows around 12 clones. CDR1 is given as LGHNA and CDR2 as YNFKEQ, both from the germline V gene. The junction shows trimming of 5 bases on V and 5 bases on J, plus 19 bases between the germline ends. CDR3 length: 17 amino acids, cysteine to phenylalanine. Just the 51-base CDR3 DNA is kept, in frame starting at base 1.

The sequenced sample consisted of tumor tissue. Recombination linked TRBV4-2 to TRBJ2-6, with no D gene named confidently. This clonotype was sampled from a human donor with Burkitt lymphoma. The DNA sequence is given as TGTGCCAGCAGCGTTAAATTCAAAGGAAGTCGGGCCAACGTCCTGACTTTC. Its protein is CASSVKFKGSRANVLTF.